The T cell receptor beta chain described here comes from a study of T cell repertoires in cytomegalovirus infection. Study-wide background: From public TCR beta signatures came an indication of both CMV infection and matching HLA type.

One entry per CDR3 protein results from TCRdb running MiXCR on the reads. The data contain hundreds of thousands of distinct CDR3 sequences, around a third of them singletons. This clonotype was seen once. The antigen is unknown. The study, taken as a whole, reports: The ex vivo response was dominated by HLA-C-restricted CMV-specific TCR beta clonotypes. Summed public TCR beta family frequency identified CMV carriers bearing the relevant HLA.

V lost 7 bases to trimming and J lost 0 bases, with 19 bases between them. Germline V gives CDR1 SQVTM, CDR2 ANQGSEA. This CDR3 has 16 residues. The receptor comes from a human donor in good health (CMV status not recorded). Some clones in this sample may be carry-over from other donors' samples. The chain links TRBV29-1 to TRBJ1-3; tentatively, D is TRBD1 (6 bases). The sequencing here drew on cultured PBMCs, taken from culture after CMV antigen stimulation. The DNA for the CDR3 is TGCAGCGCCCATGGGGGCGACGGGATCTCTGGAAACACCATATATTTT. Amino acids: CSAHGGDGISGNTIYF.